Sequencing of this T cell receptor (beta chain) was carried out in a study of shared clonotypes between healthy human individuals. TCRdb keeps only in-frame clones here, not all; method: immunoSEQ multiplex PCR. The data contain under 350,000 clones, around 87% of them seen just once; the ten biggest clones take up around 15%. Germline lookup yields CDR1 LNHDA and CDR2 SQIVND (reference sequence). Trimming stripped 3 bases from V and 6 bases from J, with 15 bases between. This CDR3 spans 15 amino acids. The receptor was derived from a man younger than 35 in good health. The J gene is TRBJ2-1, the V gene TRBV19; D is possibly TRBD2 (7 bases). Specimen: memory CD8+ T cells sorted from blood. The subset: CD45RO+ cells pooled with CCR7-negative TemRA cells. The DNA for the CDR3 is TGTGCCAGTAGTATTATTCCCGGGGGGCTCAATGAGCAGTTCTTC. It codes for CASSIIPGGLNEQFF.